The 5 T cell receptor beta chains listed next were all sequenced from one sample in a study of blood T cell repertoires in COVID-19. Using immunoSEQ multiplex PCR, the repertoire was profiled, and TCRdb retains in-frame clones only, with some absent. The sample contains 250,000 to 300,000 clones, roughly 79% of which appear only once. Sequenced sample: peripheral blood. These receptors came from a woman in her fifties or sixties with active or convalescent COVID-19.

The gene calls are TRBV3-1 (or the pseudogene TRBV3-2) and TRBJ2-7, with D possibly TRBD2 on 5 matching bases. The CDR3 has 13 amino acids. V was trimmed by 2 bases and J by 3 bases, leaving 8 bases between them. CDR1 is LGHDT and CDR2 is YNNKEL in the germline V gene (reference sequence). CDR3 loop: CASSQLANYEQYF. The CDR3 coding sequence is TGTGCCAGCAGCCAACTAGCAAACTACGAGCAGTACTTC.

V gene TRBV5-6 combines with J gene TRBJ1-1, with D possibly being TRBD1 (5 bases). The germline V and J ends were trimmed by 2 bases and 2 bases, with 7 bases remaining between them. Germline CDR1 SGHDT, CDR2 YYEEEE. The CDR3 is made up of 13 amino acids. The CDR3 sequence is CASSLGENTEAFF. CDR3 DNA sequence: TGTGCCAGCAGCTTAGGGGAAAACACTGAAGCTTTCTTT.

This chain links TRBV5-8 with TRBJ2-5; D unclear. V was clipped by 0 bases and J by 5 bases, with 11 bases between them. The CDR3 has 14 amino acids. CDR1 SGHTS and CDR2 YDEGEE come from the germline V gene. CDR3 amino acids: CASSLGSGWETQYF. For the CDR3, the DNA is TGTGCCAGCAGCTTGGGGTCCGGGTGGGAGACCCAGTACTTC.

The chain is built from TRBV28 and TRBJ1-5; D is possibly TRBD1 (5 bases). The CDR3 sequence is 15 residues long. The V gene's germline CDR1 is MDHEN and CDR2 SYDVKM. The V end was cut by 3 bases, the J end by 4 bases, with 13 bases between. CDR3 nucleotides: TGTGCCAGCAGTTTGAATGGGGCCCGAAATCAGCCCCAGCATTTT. Encoded protein: CASSLNGARNQPQHF.

The chain links TRBV19 to TRBJ2-5; TRBD2 aligns across 9 bases. The V and J ends lost 5 bases and 1 base, in that order; junction bases with no gene match: 11. CDR1 is LNHDA, CDR2 SQIVND, per germline (reference sequence). The CDR3 totals 17 residues. This CDR3 is CASSPGGQRGAQETQYF. CDR3 bases: TGTGCCAGTAGTCCAGGGGGTCAGCGGGGGGCCCAAGAGACCCAGTACTTC.